This T cell receptor (beta chain) was captured in a study of blood T cell repertoires in COVID-19. Trimming took off 5 bases at V and 1 base at J, with 14 bases between the two ends. The CDR3 is 15 residues long. The germline V gene encodes CDR1 SGHAT and CDR2 FQNNGV. The method was immunoSEQ multiplex PCR; TCRdb's version includes in-frame clones alone and lacks a portion of them. The sample has over 200,000 clones, 90% seen once; the top ten hold over 13%. This TCR was sampled from a man in his thirties or forties who had been exposed to COVID-19. Material for sequencing was PBMCs or T cells enriched from blood (not recorded which). J is TRBJ1-1 and V is TRBV11-2; weak D call: TRBD1 (6 bases). CDR3 nucleotide sequence: TGTGCCAGCAGCCAGGATGGACAGAGGAACACTGAAGCTTTCTTT. The encoded protein is CASSQDGQRNTEAFF.